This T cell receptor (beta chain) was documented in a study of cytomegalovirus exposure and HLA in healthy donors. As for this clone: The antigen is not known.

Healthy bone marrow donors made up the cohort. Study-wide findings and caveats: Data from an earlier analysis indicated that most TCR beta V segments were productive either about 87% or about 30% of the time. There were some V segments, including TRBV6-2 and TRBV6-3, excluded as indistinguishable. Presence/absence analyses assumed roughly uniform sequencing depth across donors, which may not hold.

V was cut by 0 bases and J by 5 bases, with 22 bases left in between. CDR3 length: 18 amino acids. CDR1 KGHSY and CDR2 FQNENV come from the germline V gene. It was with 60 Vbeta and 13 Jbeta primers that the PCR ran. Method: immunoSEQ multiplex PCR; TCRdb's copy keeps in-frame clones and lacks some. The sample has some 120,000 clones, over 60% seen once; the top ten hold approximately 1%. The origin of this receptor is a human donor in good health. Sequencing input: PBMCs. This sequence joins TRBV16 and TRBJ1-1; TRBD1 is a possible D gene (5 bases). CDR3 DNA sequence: TGTGCCAGCAGCCAATCAGTGAATAGCGGGGGGGACTGGACTGAAGCTTTCTTT. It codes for CASSQSVNSGGDWTEAFF.